The present T cell receptor beta chain was sequenced within a study of shared clonotypes between healthy human individuals. The CDR3 runs 14 residues. Per the germline V gene, CDR1 is SGHKS and CDR2 is YYEKEE (reference sequence). Unmatched junction bases numbered 3, after V lost 4 bases and J lost 5 bases. Assay: immunoSEQ multiplex PCR; the TCRdb copy retains only in-frame clones and omits some. The sample holds approximately 2.1 million clones, more than 85% seen once. Sequencing was performed on naive CD4+ T cells from PBMCs. Stated subset: CD45RA+ positively selected. The clonotype was recovered from a man between 18 and 29 years old in good health. Some clones in this sample may be carry-over from other donors' samples. The chain combines TRBV5-5 with TRBJ1-5; 10 bases map to TRBD1. The CDR3 region has the DNA TGTGCCAGCAGCCGACAGGGGGCATATCAGCCCCAGCATTTT. It codes for CASSRQGAYQPQHF. Looking up the rest from reference TRBV5-5 and TRBJ1-5 gives the full variable domain: DAGVTQSPTHLIKTRGQQVTLRCSPISGHKSVSWYQQVLGQGPQFIFQYYEKEERGRGNFPDRFSARQFPNYSSELNVNALLLGDSALYLCASSRQGAYQPQHFGDGTRLSIL.